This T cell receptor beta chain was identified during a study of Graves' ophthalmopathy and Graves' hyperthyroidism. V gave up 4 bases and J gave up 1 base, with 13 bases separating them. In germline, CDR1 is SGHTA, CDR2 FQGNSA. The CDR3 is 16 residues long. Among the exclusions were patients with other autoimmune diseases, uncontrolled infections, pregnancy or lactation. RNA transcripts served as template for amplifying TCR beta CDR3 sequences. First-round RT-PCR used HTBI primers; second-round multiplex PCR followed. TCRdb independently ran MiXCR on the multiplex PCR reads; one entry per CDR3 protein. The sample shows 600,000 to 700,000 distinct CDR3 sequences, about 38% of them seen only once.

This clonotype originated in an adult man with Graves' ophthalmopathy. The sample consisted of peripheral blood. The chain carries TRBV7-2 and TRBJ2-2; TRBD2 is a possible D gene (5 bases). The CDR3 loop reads CASSSPSGLNTGELFF. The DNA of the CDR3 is TGTGCCAGCAGCTCACCATCCGGACTGAACACCGGGGAGCTGTTTTTT.